This TCR beta chain was sequenced during a study of response to subunit inactivated influenza vaccine. General observations from the study: Each seasonal influenza vaccination, the authors suggested, recruits few new T cells.

One entry per CDR3 protein, called by TCRdb with MiXCR from the RT-PCR reads. Of hundreds of thousands of distinct CDR3 sequences listed, roughly 13% are singletons. The CDR3 loop spans 15 amino acids. With V trimmed by 3 bases and J by 2 bases, 6 bases remained unmatched. Germline CDR1 is MNHEY and CDR2 is SMNVEV (reference sequence). Points on this clonotype: Its target is not known.

The receptor was isolated from a man between 45 and 60 years old who received an inactivated influenza vaccine. The sample in question was PBMCs from blood, obtained less than 15 days before vaccination. The V gene is TRBV27, the J gene TRBJ2-5; TRBD2 agrees at 7 bases. This CDR3 is CASSFQAGRQETQYF. For the CDR3, the DNA is TGTGCCAGCAGTTTCCAAGCGGGGAGACAAGAGACCCAGTACTTC.